The entry below gives a single TCR beta chain sequence along with its context. Clones were sequenced by immunoSEQ multiplex PCR, and TCRdb holds only the in-frame ones, with some missing. The table includes 25,000 to 30,000 clones, 90% detected once. This specimen belongs to a study of OX40 agonist ivuxolimab in advanced cancers. The sample here was CD4+ or CD8+ T cells sorted from blood, taken in a trial of the OX40 agonist ivuxolimab. The receptor comes from an adult with an advanced solid tumor such as melanoma, head and neck, liver or kidney cancer.

CDR3 amino acids: CASRPRGRWTEAFF. CDR3 sequence (DNA): TGTGCCAGTAGACCCCGGGGGAGATGGACTGAAGCTTTCTTT. The rearrangement joins TRBV19 to TRBJ1-1; D may be TRBD1 (5 bases). Trimming shortened V by 6 bases and J by 5 bases, and 16 bases separated the two germline ends. This CDR3 comprises 14 residues. Germline V lookup: CDR1 LNHDA, CDR2 SQIVND (reference sequence).